The 7 T cell receptor beta chains presented below share a single source sample, sequenced in a study of T cell responses to AZD1222 COVID-19 vaccine. The repertoire was sequenced with immunoSEQ multiplex PCR; TCRdb's copy has only in-frame clones and lacks some. The sample carries 95,000 to 100,000 clones, 65% to 85% recorded once. The sequences come from peripheral blood, collected 28 days after the second AZD1222 dose. Receptors originate from an adult who received the AZD1222 COVID-19 vaccine.

The chain has TRBV19 and TRBJ2-7; tentatively, D is TRBD1 (5 bases). Trimming removed 7 bases from V and 4 bases from J, with 20 bases in between. The germline V gene encodes CDR1 LNHDA and CDR2 SQIVND (reference sequence). The CDR3 runs 15 residues. Here the CDR3 reads CASKGVGLAGYEQYF. The DNA of the CDR3 is TGTGCCAGTAAAGGAGTCGGGCTCGCAGGGTACGAGCAGTACTTC. Looking up the rest from reference TRBV19 and TRBJ2-7 gives the full variable domain: DGGITQSPKYLFRKEGQNVTLSCEQNLNHDAMYWYRQDPGQGLRLIYYSQIVNDFQKGDIAEGYSVSREKKESFPLTVTSAQKNPTAFYLCASKGVGLAGYEQYFGPGTRLTVT.

This rearrangement joins TRBV27 to TRBJ2-7; 7 bases map to TRBD1. The CDR3 extends over 14 amino acids. After removal of 4 bases from V and 3 bases from J, the junction contained 6 bases not matched to a gene. Germline values: CDR1 MNHEY, CDR2 SMNVEV (reference sequence). DNA for the CDR3: TGTGCCAGCAGTTCGACAGGGCCCTTCTACGAGCAGTACTTC. Protein sequence: CASSSTGPFYEQYF.

The rearrangement joins TRBV6-6 to TRBJ1-1, with D unresolved. V lost 4 bases, J lost 1 base, and 10 bases lay in between. This CDR3 is built from 14 residues. Germline values: CDR1 MNHNY, CDR2 SVGAGI (reference sequence). The CDR3 loop is CASSSATKNTEAFF. Here the CDR3 DNA reads TGTGCCAGCAGTTCCGCGACAAAGAACACTGAAGCTTTCTTT.

The V gene is TRBV27, the J gene TRBJ1-1; 8 nucleotides match TRBD1. This CDR3 region has 15 residues. Germline lookup yields CDR1 MNHEY and CDR2 SMNVEV (reference sequence). V dropped 8 bases and J dropped 4; count of bases not matched to a gene: 12. The DNA for the CDR3 is TGTGCCAGCGCCAAATTCGGACAGGGAGGCACTGAAGCTTTCTTT. This gives the protein CASAKFGQGGTEAFF.

J is TRBJ2-5 and V is TRBV13, with D possibly being TRBD1 (5 bases). V gave up 4 bases and J gave up 0 bases, with 21 bases separating them. This CDR3 has 18 residues. Germline V gene sequence: CDR1 PRHDT, CDR2 FYEKMQ (reference sequence). The CDR3 here is CASSSHTPSTDYQETQYF. The CDR3 DNA is TGTGCCAGCAGCTCCCACACACCCTCGACAGACTACCAAGAGACCCAGTACTTC.

The chain couples TRBV6-2 or TRBV6-3 to TRBJ2-1, with 7 bases lining up with TRBD2. CDR3 length: 16 amino acids. CDR1 and CDR2 from the germline V gene are MNHEY and SVGEGT. J was trimmed by 4 bases and V by 3 bases; bases with no gene match: 9. Written as DNA, the CDR3 is TGTGCCAGCAGTTATCCCAAGCGGGGATGGTACAATGAGCAGTTCTTC. Residues: CASSYPKRGWYNEQFF.

Worth noting for this clone: Sequence at one end of the junction differs from germline and may be a read error. V usage is TRBV7-9 and J usage is TRBJ2-1; D is perhaps TRBD2 (6 bases). The CDR3 covers 15 residues. Germline CDR1 SEHNR, CDR2 FQNEAQ (reference sequence). Here the CDR3 DNA reads TGTGCCAGCGGACGGATGGGACTCTCCCACAATGAGCAGTTCTTC. The encoded protein is CASGRMGLSHNEQFF.